The 4 T cell receptor beta chains below were found in one sample sequenced in a study of T cell repertoires in cytomegalovirus infection. Each CDR3 protein is one row after TCRdb ran MiXCR on the reads. The data hold roughly 80,000 distinct CDR3 sequences, with 40% observed a single time. No antigens are known for them. Sequencing was performed on CD8+ T cells from cultured PBMCs, taken from culture after CMV antigen stimulation. The receptors were sampled from a human donor in good health (CMV status not recorded). Some clones in this sample may be carry-over from other donors' samples.

This clonotype was picked up a small number of times. V is TRBV23-1 and J is TRBJ1-6, with 7 bases identical to TRBD1. TRBV23-1 is an ORF, and what it does is uncertain. J was trimmed by 4 bases and V by 0 bases; bases with no gene match: 21. The CDR3 contains 22 residues. CDR3 amino acids: CASSQSMFIGDSRTFYNSPLHF. As DNA, the CDR3 is TGCGCCAGCAGTCAATCGATGTTTATTGGGGACAGCCGCACCTTTTATAATTCACCCCTCCACTTT.

This chain joins TRBV6-1 and TRBJ2-1; 9 nucleotides match TRBD1. The CDR3 length is 22 residues. Trimming removed 0 bases from V and 5 bases from J; junction bases left unmatched: 23. Germline V gene lookup returns CDR1 MNHNS and CDR2 SASEGT. CDR3 amino acids: CASSEASREHGTGTGFHNEQFF. The CDR3 nucleotides read TGTGCCAGCAGTGAAGCATCGAGGGAACATGGAACCGGGACAGGGTTTCACAATGAGCAGTTCTTC.

Only a few counts were recorded for this clonotype. This sequence joins TRBV6-2 or TRBV6-3 and TRBJ2-3, with TRBD1 as a possible D gene (6 bases). With 6 bases removed from V and 5 bases from J, the gap between germline ends came to 21 bases. The length of the CDR3 is 16 residues. In germline, CDR1 is MNHEY, CDR2 SVGEGT. The CDR3 bases are TGTGCCAGCAGACTCCCGGGACACCTTGAGGGAGATACGCAGTATTTT. It translates to CASRLPGHLEGDTQYF.

The chain couples TRBV7-6 to TRBJ2-2; TRBD2 matches 12 bases. Germline trimming cut 2 bases from V and 4 bases from J; bases unmatched to any gene: 5. Germline V lookup: CDR1 SGHVS, CDR2 FNYEAQ. The CDR3 has 17 residues. The DNA of the CDR3 is TGTGCCAGCAGCTTACGACTAGCGGGGGTTACCACCGGGGAGCTGTTTTTT. Translating gives CASSLRLAGVTTGELFF.